Listed here are 6 T cell receptor beta chains from one sample, sequenced in a study of T cells in localized non-small cell lung cancer. Profiled with immunoSEQ multiplex PCR; TCRdb holds only in-frame clones, not every one. The sample carries 15,000 to 25,000 clones, 85% to 95% recorded once. Source: peripheral blood, taken before any cancer treatment. The receptor set was obtained from a male donor older than 55 with stage I squamous cell lung carcinoma.

This clone was observed a few times. The J gene is TRBJ1-1, the V gene TRBV5-1; the D is unclear. Trimming left V 1 base short and J 3 bases short, with 10 bases between. Germline CDR1 reads SGHRS; CDR2 reads YFSETQ. The CDR3 consists of 14 residues. The chain's CDR3 is CASSLFGGDTEAFF. Written as DNA, the CDR3 is TGCGCCAGCAGCTTGTTTGGCGGGGACACTGAAGCTTTCTTT.

The chain employs TRBV7-2 and TRBJ2-7, with TRBD2 matching 13 bases. Trimming at V came to 1 base and at J to 0 bases, leaving 3 bases not matched to a gene. Germline lookup yields CDR1 SGHTA and CDR2 FQGNSA. This CDR3 region has 17 residues. For the CDR3, the DNA is TGTGCCAGCAGCTTAGAGGGGACTAGCGGGGTCTCCTACGAGCAGTACTTC. This encodes CASSLEGTSGVSYEQYF. The variable domain in full, completed from reference TRBV7-2 and TRBJ2-7, reads GAGVSQSPSNKVTEKGKDVELRCDPISGHTALYWYRQSLGQGLEFLIYFQGNSAPDKSGLPSDRFSAERTGGSVSTLTIQRTQQEDSAVYLCASSLEGTSGVSYEQYFGPGTRLTVT.

The table lists this clone with a count of one. The chain recombines TRBV6-1 with TRBJ2-7; D is undetermined. The germline gives CDR1 MNHNS, CDR2 SASEGT. The germline V and J ends were trimmed by 7 bases and 2 bases, with 15 bases remaining between them. The CDR3 extends over 14 amino acids. The CDR3 DNA reads as TGTGCCAGCATCCCGCAGACCCCTACCTACGAGCAGTACTTC. Translating it yields CASIPQTPTYEQYF.

The rearrangement joins TRBV28 to TRBJ2-7, with TRBD2 matching over 9 bases. CDR3 length: 14 amino acids. With V trimmed by 7 bases and J by 2 bases, 6 bases remained unmatched. From germline, CDR1 is MDHEN and CDR2 SYDVKM. CDR3 sequence reads: CASTDAGGAYEQYF. The CDR3 nucleotides read TGTGCCAGCACCGACGCGGGAGGGGCCTACGAGCAGTACTTC.

V usage is TRBV28 and J usage is TRBJ2-4; D call uncertain. The germline V gene encodes CDR1 MDHEN and CDR2 SYDVKM. V lost 2 bases and J lost 0, with 8 bases in between. The CDR3 covers 15 residues. The CDR3 is CASSLSVVAKNIQYF. CDR3 nucleotides: TGTGCCAGCAGTTTAAGCGTTGTAGCCAAAAACATTCAGTACTTC.

V usage is TRBV30 and J usage is TRBJ1-6, with 12 nucleotides matching TRBD1. The V segment lost 1 base and the J segment 10 bases; nucleotides outside the gene matches: 5. The CDR3 has 15 amino acids. Per the germline V gene, CDR1 is GTSNPN and CDR2 is SVGIG (reference sequence). This chain's CDR3 is CAWSAEGTGGSPLHF. The CDR3 nucleotides read TGTGCCTGGAGTGCTGAGGGGACAGGGGGCTCACCCCTCCACTTT.